This T cell receptor (beta chain) was recorded in a study of shared clonotypes between healthy human individuals (dated by TCRdb to 2018 to 2021). With regard to the full study: The cohort included three men and two women between 18 and 49 years of age. For each donor, CD4 naive and CD4 memory were each given three plates, CD8 naive was given two plates, and CD8 memory was given one plate. To increase sequencing depth and limit assay-specific biases, TCR repertoire library preparation and sequencing were carried out by different laboratories using diverse techniques. Each donor's leukapheresis produced roughly between roughly 0.85 and 9.5 billion PBMCs. Blood TCR repertoires of a handful of healthy adults were deeply sequenced to estimate repertoire size and the extent of clonotype sharing between individuals. Study-wide conclusions, independent of this receptor: Sampling was restricted to blood, and TCR repertoires in tissues likely differ from the TCR repertoires found in blood. Naive subsets generally had larger estimated clonotype richness than memory subsets did. Based on pairwise subsampling, the degree of clonotype sharing among donors was expected to be affected by sequencing depth. Across a handful of donors, around 5.4% of naive CD4, roughly 3.8% of naive CD8, around 2.1% of memory CD4, and 0.4% of memory CD8 clonotypes were shared. Compared with non-shared clonotypes, clonotypes shared by all four sorted-subset donors had higher generation probabilities. Because the study included a small number of donors, the genetic and exposure-history diversity represented was limited. Incomplete sequencing was indicated by rarefaction of sorted-subset datasets, despite the large sequencing depth.

CD8 naive samples were obtained by positive selection for CCR7 among CD45RO-negative cells, yielding a CD45RA+CCR7+ population from which TemRA cells were excluded. Donors were healthy HIV-negative adults with no recently reported acute infections or vaccinations. Only Caucasian adults living in Nashville, Tennessee, USA were represented among the donors. After blood collection by leukapheresis, PBMCs were isolated using Ficoll-Histopaque density gradient centrifugation and then cryopreserved in the vapor phase of liquid nitrogen. Analytical flow cytometry was used to check the purity and quantity of every magnetically sorted T cell population. From each sorted fraction, genomic DNA was isolated and quantified by UV absorbance on a Nanodrop 2000c. From the cysteine up to the phenylalanine, the CDR3 has a length of 12 residues. Of all the DNA, just the CDR3 is kept, 36 bases in frame from base 1. Reading the germline V gene gives CDR1 MNHNS and CDR2 SASEGT. Cut back by 11 bases and 4 bases, the V and J ends lie 14 bases apart.

As for this clone: No cognate antigen has been identified for it. No base-level quality is on record; no much larger clone is a single base apart.

Using the deep immunoSEQ assay, multiplex PCR amplified TCR CDR3 regions from genomic DNA. Genomic DNA extracted from each cell subset was distributed evenly over all wells of several immunoSEQ 96-well plates, and each plate served as one replicate. Each replicate PCR for sorted subsets received about 0.2 ug genomic DNA, equal to tens of thousands of T cell genomes. Purified libraries were measured with a Qubit 3.0 fluorometer, size-checked on a Bioanalyzer 2100, and measured again with the KAPA Library Quantification kit. Every immunoSEQ 96-well plate was sequenced on a separate single-read 150-cycle Illumina NextSeq 550 flow cell. In the original analysis: Because the immunoSEQ output held only junctional sequences and lacked quality scores, the filtering could not match the filtering applied to full-length reads. Sequences were annotated with PyIR, a Python wrapper for IgBLAST v1.9, using IMGT germline references to assign V/J genes and CDR3. Reads with weak V/J assignments (E-value above 1e-6), missing CDR3, stop codons, out-of-frame junctions, or ambiguous translated residues were removed. V3J clonotypes were defined by identical inferred V gene, J gene, and CDR3 amino acid sequence. The percentage overlap between two repertoires was calculated by dividing the number of shared unique clonotypes by the size of the smaller repertoire. Richness of each repertoire was evaluated using RTK rarefaction, the Chao1 estimator, and Recon v2.1 estimates of unobserved clonotypes. Generation probabilities for all TCRbeta clonotypes obtained by the gDNA method from a few donors were computed using OLGA. TCRdb obtained this table from immuneACCESS and retained in-frame rearrangements with V and J assigned. These tables miss some clones; where compared with another copy, unresolved V genes account for less than half of the shortfall, and the remainder is unexplained. The DNA gave D and trimming, while V, J and clone size come from that table. In all, the sample holds about 2 million clones, and about 95% of those were seen once. The ten most abundant clones make up 1% to 1.5% of the sample.

The receptor comes from a man aged 18 to 35 in good health. Rearrangement joined TRBV6-1 to TRBJ1-1, with a tentative D gene TRBD1 over 6 matching bases. The sample comprised naive CD8+ T cells sorted from blood. The sample's cell subset or site label, in plain terms: CD45RA+CCR7+. CDR3 sequence: CAAGAGGTEAFF. The DNA is TGTGCCGCAGGGGCGGGGGGCACTGAAGCTTTCTTT.